This TCR beta chain was recovered during a study of blood T cell repertoires in COVID-19. Study background: PBMCs, B-cell-depleted T cells, or T cells provided the cDNA or gDNA that made up the material.

This CDR3 is 16 amino acids long. In the original processing: Estimates of nucleated cell counts were drawn from the amplification of reference gene primers. Data came from immunoSEQ multiplex PCR; TCRdb stores just in-frame clones and leaves some out. D and trimming come from the DNA, and the V and J calls and clone size come from that table. Among under 200,000 clones listed, over 70% were seen once. Sequencing was performed on peripheral blood. The receptor was derived from a woman aged 70-85 years who had recovered from COVID-19. The chain joins TRBV21-1 to TRBJ2-2; the D call of TRBD1 is as the table states it, not checked on the DNA. TRBV21-1 is classified as a pseudogene. CDR3 in amino acids: CASSTRKDRGREELFF. The CDR3 bases are TGTGCCAGCAGCACCCGAAAGGACAGGGGGCGGGAGGAGCTGTTTTTT.